Below, 23 T cell receptor beta chains from the same sample are listed, as sequenced in a study of CD8 T cells in Susac syndrome. Reverse transcription used roughly 0.45 to 1 ug RNA and random hexamers. One entry per CDR3 protein results from TCRdb running MiXCR on the immunoSEQ multiplex PCR reads. The sample lists roughly 120,000 distinct CDR3 sequences; less than 95% were seen once. Specimen: CD4+ T cells from PBMCs. These receptors all come from a human donor with multiple sclerosis.

DNA of the CDR3: TGTGCCAGCAGCTTATTGGGGTTCGGCTACCAAGAGACCCAGTACTTC. It is translated as CASSLLGFGYQETQYF. The chain uses TRBV7-9 and TRBJ2-5; no firm D call. Germline lookup yields CDR1 SEHNR and CDR2 FQNEAQ (reference sequence). This CDR3 is built from 16 residues. V was shortened by 2 bases and J by 0 bases, with 13 bases between the two germline ends.

A few counts support this clonotype. The chain is built from TRBV6-1 and TRBJ1-5; possibly TRBD1 for D (5 bases). CDR3 size: 14 residues. Trimming pared 7 bases from V and 4 bases from J, leaving 14 bases between. Per the germline V gene, CDR1 is MNHNS and CDR2 is SASEGT. CDR3 sequence: CASKMGRGNQPQHF. CDR3 nucleotides: TGTGCCAGCAAAATGGGGCGAGGGAATCAGCCCCAGCATTTT.

The chain employs TRBV30 and TRBJ2-7, with D perhaps matching TRBD2 (6 bases). This CDR3 is 13 amino acids long. CDR1 is GTSNPN and CDR2 is SVGIG in the germline V gene (reference sequence). The V end was cut by 3 bases, the J end by 3 bases, with 12 bases between. CDR3 sequence (DNA): TGTGCCTGGAGCGCGGGATCTAACTACGAGCAGTACTTC. Protein: CAWSAGSNYEQYF.

The rearrangement joins TRBV9 to TRBJ2-1, with D maybe TRBD2 (5 bases). Germline CDR1 reads SGDLS; CDR2 reads YYNGEE. Trimming took 0 bases from V and 1 from J, leaving 14 bases between them. CDR3 size: 17 residues. The DNA of the CDR3 is TGTGCCAGCAGCGTAGCGGCGGGTTTGGAGTCCTACAATGAGCAGTTCTTC. Protein sequence: CASSVAAGLESYNEQFF.

CDR3 amino acids: CASRTGDQPQHF. The CDR3 coding sequence is TGTGCCAGCAGGACAGGGGATCAGCCCCAGCATTTT. The chain carries TRBV6-5 and TRBJ1-5; TRBD1 matches 8 bases. This CDR3 has 12 amino acids. Germline lookup yields CDR1 MNHEY and CDR2 SVGAGI. With 6 bases clipped from V and 5 bases from J, the junction kept 0 bases outside the gene matches.

This clonotype has a single count. This chain joins TRBV12-3 or TRBV12-4 and TRBJ1-2, with no clear D. The CDR3 spans 14 residues. The V end was cut by 6 bases, the J end by 6 bases, with 17 bases between. CDR3 in amino acids: CASRLSAVLNGYTF. DNA of the CDR3: TGTGCCAGCAGACTTTCGGCAGTTTTGAATGGCTACACCTTC.

CDR3 loop: CASSKISGTGWEKLFF. As DNA, the CDR3 is TGTGCCAGCAGCAAAATTTCCGGGACAGGGTGGGAAAAACTGTTTTTT. The gene calls are TRBV28 and TRBJ1-4; 9 bases are shared with TRBD1. CDR1 and CDR2 from the germline V gene are MDHEN and SYDVKM. V trimming: 6 bases; J trimming: 8 bases; junction bases outside the gene matches: 13. This CDR3 has 16 residues.

V is TRBV20-1 and J is TRBJ1-5; no firm D call. From germline, CDR1 is DFQATT and CDR2 SNEGSKA (reference sequence). Deletions cut 3 bases from V and 1 base from J, with 10 bases between. The CDR3 contains 14 residues. CDR3 DNA sequence: TGCAGTGCTAGTCGAGGGAGGAGCAATCAGCCCCAGCATTTT. This translates into CSASRGRSNQPQHF.

The rearrangement joins TRBV6-2 or TRBV6-3 to TRBJ1-5; D is possibly TRBD1 (5 bases). The germline V gene encodes CDR1 MNHEY and CDR2 SVGEGT. The CDR3 contains 14 residues. V gave up 10 bases and J gave up 3 bases, with 16 bases separating them. The CDR3 reads CATMTVYNNQPQHF. CDR3 DNA sequence: TGTGCCACCATGACAGTTTATAACAATCAGCCCCAGCATTTT.

The chain carries TRBV9 and TRBJ1-5; D remains ambiguous. The CDR3 totals 16 residues. The germline gives CDR1 SGDLS, CDR2 YYNGEE. Trimming removed 4 bases at V and 6 bases at J, with 20 bases between. CDR3 protein: CASSRGQSLERQPQHF. The CDR3 DNA is TGTGCCAGCAGCCGAGGTCAGAGCCTCGAGCGTCAGCCCCAGCATTTT.

The chain uses TRBV2 and TRBJ1-1, with D possibly matching TRBD1 (5 bases). V was shortened by 3 bases and J by 2 bases, with 10 bases between the two germline ends. The germline V gene encodes CDR1 SNHLY and CDR2 FYNNEI. The CDR3 totals 14 residues. The CDR3 DNA is TGTGCCAGCAGTGATTTGGGACCCAACACTGAAGCTTTCTTT. Its protein is CASSDLGPNTEAFF.

DNA of the CDR3: TGTGCCAGCACCAAGGGCAGGCATCCAGAAAAACTGTTTTTT. Translated, it gives CASTKGRHPEKLFF. V usage is TRBV6-6 and J usage is TRBJ1-4; D is unclear. The CDR3 sequence is 14 residues long. V was shortened by 7 bases and J by 8 bases, with 17 bases between the two germline ends. From germline, CDR1 is MNHNY and CDR2 SVGAGI (reference sequence).

CDR3: CASSFTLTGVGTEAFF. In nucleotides, the CDR3 is TGTGCCAGCAGTTTCACCCTTACAGGGGTTGGCACTGAAGCTTTCTTT. The rearrangement joins TRBV27 to TRBJ1-1; 7 bases map to TRBD1. J gave up 4 bases and V 3 bases, and 11 bases lay outside the gene matches. Germline lookup yields CDR1 MNHEY and CDR2 SMNVEV (reference sequence). CDR3 length: 16 residues.

This chain joins TRBV12-3 or TRBV12-4 and TRBJ1-2; 7 nucleotides agree with TRBD1. V dropped 4 bases and J dropped 8; count of bases not matched to a gene: 13. The CDR3 is 15 amino acids. The CDR3 DNA reads TGTGCCAGCAGTTCTAAAAGGACAGGCGGTGAAGGCTACACCTTC. Protein sequence: CASSSKRTGGEGYTF.

V is TRBV6-2 or TRBV6-3 and J is TRBJ1-2; no clear D. Germline loops: CDR1 MNHEY, CDR2 SVGEGT. Between the trimmed V and J ends, which lost 5 bases and 2 bases, there was a span of 6 bases. CDR3 length: 12 residues. The CDR3 here is CASSPANYGYTF. In DNA, the CDR3 is TGTGCCAGCAGTCCGGCGAACTATGGCTACACCTTC.

The chain combines TRBV30 with TRBJ1-2; D call uncertain. Trimming took 1 base from V and 8 from J, leaving 5 bases between them. Looked up from germline, CDR1 is GTSNPN and CDR2 is SVGIG (reference sequence). This CDR3 contains 10 residues. The CDR3 bases are TGTGCCTGGAGTGGCCAAGGCTACACCTTC. Its protein is CAWSGQGYTF.

In DNA, the CDR3 is TGTGCCAGTGGACATATGAACACTGAAGCTTTCTTT. Residues: CASGHMNTEAFF. The rearrangement uses TRBV19 and TRBJ1-1; weak D call: TRBD1 (5 bases). The CDR3 is 12 residues long. Trimming took 8 bases from V and 0 from J, leaving 7 bases between them. The germline V gene encodes CDR1 LNHDA and CDR2 SQIVND (reference sequence).

V gene TRBV6-5 combines with J gene TRBJ1-6; 8 bases map to TRBD1. Unmatched junction bases numbered 7, after V lost 7 bases and J lost 5 bases. CDR3 length equals 15 residues. Germline V CDR1 and CDR2: MNHEY, SVGAGI. The CDR3 protein is CASIAGGLDNSPLHF. For the CDR3, the DNA is TGTGCCAGCATCGCAGGGGGCTTAGATAATTCACCCCTCCACTTT.

The chain recombines TRBV6-2 or TRBV6-3 with TRBJ1-2; D is unresolved. The V gene lost 0 bases and the J gene lost 6 bases, with 14 bases spanning the gap. The CDR3 covers 15 residues. Per germline, CDR1 MNHEY and CDR2 SVGEGT. Here the CDR3 DNA reads TGTGCCAGCAGTTACTCGCAAAGGGAACTAAATGGCTACACCTTC. This gives the protein CASSYSQRELNGYTF.

This rearrangement joins TRBV6-1 to TRBJ2-7; TRBD2 matches 14 bases. The CDR3 has 15 amino acids. Germline assignment: CDR1 MNHNS and CDR2 SASEGT. The trim removed 4 bases at V and 3 bases at J, leaving 2 bases unmatched. CDR3 sequence reads: CASSAGLAGGYEQYF. The CDR3 DNA is TGTGCCAGCAGTGCTGGACTAGCGGGAGGCTACGAGCAGTACTTC.

The chain combines TRBV6-1 with TRBJ2-6, with no clear D. V dropped 7 bases and J dropped 0 bases, with 4 bases sitting between them. CDR3 length equals 13 residues. In germline, CDR1 is MNHNS, CDR2 SASEGT. The CDR3 protein is CASTPSGANVLTF. CDR3 bases: TGTGCCAGCACCCCCTCTGGGGCCAACGTCCTGACTTTC.

The chain is built from TRBV19 and TRBJ1-4; 8 positions match TRBD1. Germline trimming cut 4 bases from V and 6 bases from J; bases unmatched to any gene: 7. This CDR3 has 15 residues. Germline V gene sequence: CDR1 LNHDA, CDR2 SQIVND (reference sequence). CDR3: CASSRRQGKDEKLFF. CDR3 nucleotide sequence: TGTGCCAGTAGTAGAAGACAGGGGAAAGATGAAAAACTGTTTTTT.

This clonotype came up once. This chain links TRBV5-6 with TRBJ2-7, with TRBD1 matching 8 bases. The V and J ends lost 3 bases and 7 bases, in that order; junction bases with no gene match: 9. Germline V lookup: CDR1 SGHDT, CDR2 YYEEEE. The CDR3 is 14 residues long. CDR3 bases: TGTGCCAGCAGCTCCCTTCGACAGGGGAGGGAGCAGTACTTC. The encoded protein is CASSSLRQGREQYF.